This is a list of T cell receptor beta chains from one sample in a study of shared clonotypes between healthy human individuals. The table came from immunoSEQ multiplex PCR; TCRdb's copy has only in-frame clones and leaves some out. The sample consists of under 2,500,000 clones, 90% to 96% of them appearing once. The source material was naive CD4+ T cells sorted from blood. The receptor set was obtained from a man between 18 and 35 years old in good health. The CDR3 runs from the conserved cysteine through the conserved F or W.

TRBJ2-7	TRBV10-3	CAISDPDRGFYEQYF
TRBJ2-7	TRBV9	CASSVSGAGEQYF
TRBJ2-7	TRBV28	CASITDRGNEQYF
TRBJ2-4	TRBV6-5	CASSYSQRVNIQYF
TRBJ1-1	TRBV5-4	CASSLGGLLNTEAFF
TRBJ2-7	TRBV5-4	CASSSGHEQYF
TRBJ2-7	TRBV2	CASTTGSSGALLSYEQYF
TRBJ2-2	TRBV7-2	CASSKLWTGLNTGELFF
TRBJ1-1	TRBV7-8	CASSFPGTEAFF
TRBJ2-6	TRBV25-1	CASSPDASPSGANVLTF
TRBJ2-5	TRBV18	CASSIRQSETQYF
TRBJ1-4	TRBV27	CASSYRLQPAGDEKLFF
TRBJ1-3	TRBV25-1	CASSTQDRGRENTIYF
TRBJ1-5	TRBV4-1	CASSQQTVTVGQPQHF
TRBJ1-6	TRBV7-8	CASSLGQLNNSPLHF
TRBJ2-3	TRBV4-1	CASSQVSGVEARTDTQYF
TRBJ1-5	TRBV4-2	CASSQPQGGQPQHF
TRBJ2-1	TRBV29-1	CSVAAGPYNEQFF
TRBJ1-2	TRBV4-1	CASSQADYYGYTF
TRBJ2-1	TRBV27	CASSFLRGGDTGSSYNEQFF
TRBJ1-1	TRBV30	CAWGGDTEAFF
TRBJ2-3	TRBV4-1	CASSQVQQGAGTDTQYF
TRBJ2-3	TRBV11-2	CASSLVVSGRGTDTQYF
TRBJ2-3	TRBV13	CASRLVNTDTQYF
TRBJ2-7	TRBV4-3	CASSQENGATSYEQYF
TRBJ2-1	TRBV7-2	CASSQSRNEQFF
TRBJ2-7	TRBV25-1	CASSGGYEQYF
TRBJ1-5	TRBV28	CASSLRLGRWDNQPQHF
TRBJ2-7	TRBV2	CASSVISAGEQYF
TRBJ2-2	TRBV5-1	CASSLAGDGELFF
TRBJ1-1	TRBV6-5	CASRPPPNAFF
TRBJ1-4	TRBV5-6	CASSFGRINEKLFF
TRBJ2-3	TRBV7-6	CASSLSQYRDNRDTQYF
TRBJ2-5	TRBV9	CASSAGGIGQETQYF
TRBJ2-1	TRBV19	CASIPGQGYNEQFF
TRBJ2-7	TRBV6-5	CASSGDSSYEQYF